Listed below are T cell receptor beta chains from one sample, sequenced in a study of OX40 agonist ivuxolimab in advanced cancers. Repertoires were generated with immunoSEQ multiplex PCR, while TCRdb's copy carries only in-frame clones and drops some. The sample includes 99,000 or so clones, 90% to 95% seen only once; the top ten take about 0.24%. This specimen consisted of CD4+ or CD8+ T cells sorted from blood, obtained in a trial of the OX40 agonist ivuxolimab. The receptor set was obtained from an adult with an advanced solid tumor such as melanoma, head and neck, liver or kidney cancer. Both conserved end residues are part of each CDR3. D genes are given only for firm matches. The listing skips clone size in some rows; elsewhere it reads once, few, many or a size class.

-	-	TRBV19	TRBJ1-6	TGTGCCAGTAGAACAGGGAATTCACCCCTCCACTTT	CASRTGNSPLHF
-	-	TRBV30	TRBJ1-5	TGTGCCTCAAACCAACAGGGAAGCAATCAGCCCCAGCATTTT	CASNQQGSNQPQHF
-	TRBD1	TRBV2	TRBJ2-1	TGTGCCAGCAGGGTGGACAGGGCCCAAGGGGAGCAGTTCTTC	CASRVDRAQGEQFF
once	-	TRBV5-5	TRBJ2-3	TGTGCCAGCAGCTTGCCGACGGATACGCAGTATTTT	CASSLPTDTQYF
-	-	TRBV30	TRBJ1-1	TGTGCCGGTAAGGGGTACACTGAAGCTTTCTTT	CAGKGYTEAFF
-	TRBD2	TRBV30	TRBJ2-2	TGTGCCTGGAGCCGACTAGCGGGAGTGGACGGGGAGCTGTTTTTT	CAWSRLAGVDGELFF
-	-	TRBV9	TRBJ2-1	TGTGCCAGCAGCGTAGACCTACTCAATGAGCAGTTCTTC	CASSVDLLNEQFF
-	-	TRBV4-2	TRBJ1-6	TGTGCCAGCAGCCAAGATCTTCGGGCGTCCCTCTATAATTCACCCCTCCACTTT	CASSQDLRASLYNSPLHF
-	TRBD1	TRBV28	TRBJ2-1	TGTGCCAGCGAGACAGGGGGTCGAACTGAGCAGTTCTTC	CASETGGRTEQFF
-	-	TRBV6-5	TRBJ1-2	TGTGCCAGCAGTCAAGGACAGTACTATGGCTACACCTTC	CASSQGQYYGYTF
-	TRBD1	TRBV28	TRBJ1-5	TGTGCCAGCAGTAGGACAGGGGCGGGTCAGCCCCAGCATTTT	CASSRTGAGQPQHF
once	-	TRBV6-4	TRBJ1-1	TGTGCCAGCAGTCCTAGCCCATTAGGACAGTTGGAAGAAGCTTTCTTT	CASSPSPLGQLEEAFF
-	-	TRBV6-5	TRBJ2-3	TGTGCCAGCAGCTTAGTCTCGCCAGGCACAGATACGCAGTATTTT	CASSLVSPGTDTQYF
-	-	TRBV30	TRBJ1-1	TGTGCCTGGAGTGTAAACACTGAAGCTTTCTTT	CAWSVNTEAFF
-	TRBD2	TRBV28	TRBJ2-7	TGTGCCAGCGAATCCGGGGGGGCTCGGGAGCAGTACTTC	CASESGGAREQYF
-	-	TRBV7-9	TRBJ1-2	TGTGCCAGCAGCTTACTCAGGGTTGGCTACACCTTC	CASSLLRVGYTF
-	-	TRBV9	TRBJ2-1	TGTGCCAGCAGCCTCTATCGAGGGGAGCAGTTCTTC	CASSLYRGEQFF
-	-	TRBV5-4	TRBJ1-1	TGTGCCAGCAGCTCTGGACAGAGGAACACTGAAGCTTTCTTT	CASSSGQRNTEAFF
-	-	TRBV15	TRBJ2-6	TGTGCCACCAGCAGAGACACGTTCTCTGGGGCCAACGTCCTGACTTTC	CATSRDTFSGANVLTF
once	-	TRBV7-2	TRBJ1-5	TGTGCCAGCAGCTTAGACAGGTCGGATCAGCCCCAGCATTTT	CASSLDRSDQPQHF
-	-	TRBV7-8	TRBJ2-2	TGTGCCAGCAGCTTACACACCGGGGAGCTGTTTTTT	CASSLHTGELFF
-	-	TRBV29-1	TRBJ1-4	TGCAGCGTCCATAATGCCAGGGAGGGGAATGAAAAACTGTTTTTT	CSVHNAREGNEKLFF
-	-	TRBV12-5	TRBJ2-3	TGTGCTAGTGGACAACAATTCACAGATACGCAGTATTTT	CASGQQFTDTQYF
-	-	TRBV6-5	TRBJ2-7	TGTGCCAGCAGAGCCGGACTACACTTTGGCGAGCAGTACTTC	CASRAGLHFGEQYF
once	-	TRBV27	TRBJ1-5	TGTGCCAGCAGTTTCCTACAGGATGGGAGCAATCAGCCCCAGCATTTT	CASSFLQDGSNQPQHF
-	-	TRBV19	TRBJ1-2	TGTGCCAGTAGTCTCCGGGCCCCCAATGGCTACACCTTC	CASSLRAPNGYTF
once	TRBD1	TRBV28	TRBJ1-4	TGTGCCAGCAGTTTATTCGGACAGGCGGTACCCAATGAAAAACTGTTTTTT	CASSLFGQAVPNEKLFF
-	TRBD1	TRBV6-4	TRBJ1-1	TGTGCCAGCAGTGAGGTCATAGGACAGGGCGAAGCTTTCTTT	CASSEVIGQGEAFF
-	TRBD2	TRBV6-6	TRBJ2-1	TGTGCCAGCAGTGGGACTAGCGGGAGCATGTACAATGAGCAGTTCTTC	CASSGTSGSMYNEQFF
-	-	TRBV5-8	TRBJ2-6	TGTGCCAGCATAGTTACTCATCCACAAAGTCGGGCCAACGTCCTGACTTTC	CASIVTHPQSRANVLTF
-	-	TRBV7-9	TRBJ1-5	TGTGCCAGCAGCTTAGGACAAAGCCAGCCCCAGCATTTT	CASSLGQSQPQHF
-	-	TRBV12-5	TRBJ1-5	TGTGCTAGTGGTCCCGGACTCGGGCCTCTTCAGCCCCAGCATTTT	CASGPGLGPLQPQHF
-	-	TRBV7-3	TRBJ2-3	TGTGCCAGCAGCCCCCGGGTAGCGGATACGCAGTATTTT	CASSPRVADTQYF
-	-	TRBV6-6	TRBJ2-1	TGTGCCAGCAGTTACTCACTAGCTAGAGATGAGCAGTTCTTC	CASSYSLARDEQFF
-	TRBD1	TRBV18	TRBJ2-1	TGTGCCAGCTCATTACTGGGACAGGGGTCCTACAATGAGCAGTTCTTC	CASSLLGQGSYNEQFF
-	-	TRBV29-1	TRBJ1-2	TGCAGCGCTACCAGGGTGGCCCACTATGGCTACACCTTC	CSATRVAHYGYTF
-	-	TRBV5-1	TRBJ1-1	TGCGCCAGCAGCTTGGATGGGAGAGGGACTGAAGCTTTCTTT	CASSLDGRGTEAFF